This TCR beta chain derives from a study of OX40 agonist ivuxolimab in advanced cancers. Background on the study: Eligibility rules accepted prior anti-PD-1, anti-PD-L1 or anti-CTLA-4 therapy, and approximately 40% had some.

As to this clone: Its matching antigen is unknown.

Repertoires were generated with immunoSEQ multiplex PCR, while TCRdb's copy carries only in-frame clones and drops some. The sample includes 70,000 or so clones, 65% to 90% of them seen just once. The V end was cut by 0 bases, the J end by 5 bases, with 13 bases between. The CDR3 totals 15 residues. Germline loops: CDR1 KGHSH, CDR2 LQKENI. General study points: On average, CD8+ T cells showed a greater number of expanded clones than CD4+.

With autoimmune disease history or systemic immunosuppression, patients were excluded. The material was CD4+ or CD8+ T cells sorted from blood, obtained in a trial of the OX40 agonist ivuxolimab. The chain recombines TRBV18 with TRBJ2-5, with D perhaps being TRBD1 or TRBD2 (6 bases each). This TCR was recovered from an adult with an advanced solid tumor such as melanoma, head and neck, liver or kidney cancer. The CDR3 protein is CASSPPSGAWETQYF. For the CDR3, the DNA is TGTGCCAGCTCACCACCTTCGGGGGCATGGGAGACCCAGTACTTC.